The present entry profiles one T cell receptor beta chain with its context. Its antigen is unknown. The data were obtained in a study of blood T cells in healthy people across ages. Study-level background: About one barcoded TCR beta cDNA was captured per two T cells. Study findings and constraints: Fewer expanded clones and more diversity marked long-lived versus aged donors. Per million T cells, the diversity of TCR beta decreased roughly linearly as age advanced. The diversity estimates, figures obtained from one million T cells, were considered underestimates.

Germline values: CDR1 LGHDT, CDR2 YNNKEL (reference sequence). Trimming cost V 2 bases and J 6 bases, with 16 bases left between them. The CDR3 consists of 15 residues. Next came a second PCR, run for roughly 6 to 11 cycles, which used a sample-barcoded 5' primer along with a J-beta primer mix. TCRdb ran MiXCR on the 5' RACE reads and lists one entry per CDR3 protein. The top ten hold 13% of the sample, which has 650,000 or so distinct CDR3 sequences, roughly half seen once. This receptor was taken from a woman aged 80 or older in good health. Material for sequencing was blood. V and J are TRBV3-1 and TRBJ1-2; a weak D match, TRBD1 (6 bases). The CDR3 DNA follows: TGTGCCAGCAGCCAAACCTCGGACAGAGTCAATGGCTACACCTTC. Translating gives CASSQTSDRVNGYTF.